Each of the 12 T cell receptor beta chains below was sequenced from the same sample in a study of control samples from healthy donors and cancer patients. Assay used: immunoSEQ multiplex PCR; TCRdb lists only in-frame clones, some missing. Here the sample spans 50,000 to 65,000 clones, approximately 90% being singletons. Sequenced material: PBMCs. Source of these receptors: a man aged 25 to 45 with colorectal cancer.

This chain links TRBV4-3 with TRBJ1-2; no definite D call. V dropped 0 bases and J dropped 4 bases, with 12 bases sitting between them. Germline values: CDR1 LGHNA, CDR2 YSLEER. This CDR3 has 15 residues. The DNA of the CDR3 is TGCGCCAGCAGCCAAGATACAGCAATTTTCTATGGCTACACCTTC. Amino acids: CASSQDTAIFYGYTF.

The chain employs TRBV3-1 (or the pseudogene TRBV3-2) and TRBJ2-4, with 8 bases fitting TRBD2. The CDR3 is 20 amino acids. Looked up from germline, CDR1 is LGHDT and CDR2 is YNNKEL (reference sequence). The V gene end was trimmed by 5 bases and the J gene end by 4 bases; junction bases not matched to a gene: 22. In DNA, the CDR3 is TGTGCCAGCAGCTCGGGAGGGTCCCCTCACTCCCCGCGGCTAAAAAACATTCAGTACTTC. Its protein is CASSSGGSPHSPRLKNIQYF.

This clone was recorded once. J is TRBJ1-1 and V is TRBV10-3; TRBD1 matches 9 bases. J was trimmed by 5 bases and V by 2 bases; bases with no gene match: 15. Germline CDR1 and CDR2: ENHRY and SYGVKD. The CDR3 consists of 18 residues. CDR3 nucleotides: TGTGCCATCAGTGAGATGAAAGCTGGGACAGGGAAAGGTACTGAAGCTTTCTTT. Residues: CAISEMKAGTGKGTEAFF.

V and J are TRBV19 and TRBJ2-4; maybe TRBD1 (6 bases). Trimming pared 4 bases from V and 6 bases from J, leaving 10 bases between. CDR1 and CDR2 (germline): LNHDA, SQIVND (reference sequence). This CDR3 contains 13 residues. As DNA, the CDR3 is TGTGCCAGTAGTAGCAGGGGCCGAAACATTCAGTACTTC. Its protein is CASSSRGRNIQYF.

The DNA of the CDR3 is TGCGCCAGCAGCCAAGGGGCTGGGGCCAACGTCCTGACTTTC. This encodes CASSQGAGANVLTF. This chain links TRBV4-3 with TRBJ2-6; D is unresolved. Looked up from germline, CDR1 is LGHNA and CDR2 is YSLEER. The CDR3 has 14 residues. Deletions cut 1 base from V and 2 bases from J, with 3 bases between.

This chain links TRBV10-3 with TRBJ2-3; TRBD2 matches at 8 bases. V was pared by 0 bases and J by 5 bases, with 7 bases of the junction left unmatched. The CDR3 loop spans 16 amino acids. Germline CDR1 and CDR2: ENHRY and SYGVKD. CDR3 region: CAISESWGGGKDTQYF. DNA of the CDR3: TGTGCCATCAGTGAGTCCTGGGGCGGGGGGAAAGATACGCAGTATTTT.

This chain connects TRBV19 to TRBJ1-2; TRBD1 might be the D (5 bases). Deletions cut 6 bases from V and 8 bases from J, with 16 bases between. There are 13 residues in the CDR3. Germline loops: CDR1 LNHDA, CDR2 SQIVND (reference sequence). CDR3 in amino acids: CASRSSGRLGYTF. In DNA form, the CDR3 reads TGTGCCAGTAGATCCTCGGGGCGCCTAGGCTACACCTTC.

The chain carries TRBV19 and TRBJ1-2; 7 nucleotides agree with TRBD1. CDR1 is LNHDA and CDR2 is SQIVND in the germline V gene (reference sequence). The CDR3 sequence is 14 residues long. After removal of 6 bases from V and 2 bases from J, the junction contained 6 bases not matched to a gene. The CDR3 is CASSPQGTNYGYTF. CDR3 nucleotide sequence: TGTGCCAGTAGCCCACAGGGGACGAACTATGGCTACACCTTC.

This clone was detected once. This sequence joins TRBV5-5 and TRBJ1-1; D is possibly TRBD1 (6 bases). Germline loops: CDR1 SGHKS, CDR2 YYEKEE (reference sequence). The ends were cut back, 5 bases at V and 2 bases at J, with 22 bases in the middle. This CDR3 is 17 amino acids long. CDR3 in DNA: TGTGCCAGCAGGATGAGGGACATCTCCTTGCTAAACACTGAAGCTTTCTTT. It translates to CASRMRDISLLNTEAFF.

V is TRBV15 and J is TRBJ1-4, with a tentative D call TRBD1 (6 bases). The CDR3 has 16 amino acids. V lost 0 bases and J lost 4, with 12 bases in between. Germline CDR1 is LNHNV and CDR2 is YYDKDF (reference sequence). In nucleotides, the CDR3 is TGTGCCACCAGCAGAGATACGGGCAGGGGTAATGAAAAACTGTTTTTT. This translates into CATSRDTGRGNEKLFF.

The chain employs TRBV5-8 and TRBJ2-2; perhaps D is TRBD1 or TRBD2 (5 bases each). V was shortened by 4 bases and J by 6 bases, with 16 bases between the two germline ends. The CDR3 runs to 15 residues. Germline V lookup: CDR1 SGHTS, CDR2 YDEGEE. CDR3 region: CASSPGTVVAGELFF. CDR3 coding DNA: TGTGCCAGCAGCCCCGGGACGGTAGTCGCCGGGGAGCTGTTTTTT. The variable domain in full, with the rest retrieved from reference TRBV5-8 and TRBJ2-2, is EAGVTQSPTHLIKTRGQQATLRCSPISGHTSVYWYQQALGLGLQFLLWYDEGEERNRGNFPPRFSGRQFPNYSSELNVNALELEDSALYLCASSPGTVVAGELFFGEGSRLTVL.

The chain combines TRBV5-6 with TRBJ1-2; tentative D call: TRBD1 (5 bases). This CDR3 is 15 amino acids long. V was trimmed by 0 bases and J by 4 bases, leaving 13 bases between them. From germline, CDR1 is SGHDT and CDR2 YYEEEE. CDR3 sequence reads: CASSLDRTNSYGYTF. In DNA, the CDR3 is TGTGCCAGCAGCTTGGATCGGACAAACAGCTATGGCTACACCTTC.